Here is one TCR beta chain with its context. This specimen belongs to a study of shared clonotypes between healthy human individuals. Naive CD8 populations comprised CD45RO-negative cells positively selected for CCR7, excluding terminally differentiated effector memory CD45RA+ cells. The V gene lost 0 bases and the J gene lost 8 bases, with 10 bases spanning the gap. CDR1 and CDR2 from the germline V gene are MGHRA and YSYEKL. The CDR3 is made up of 14 amino acids. TCRdb's copy holds only in-frame clones and misses some; the assay was immunoSEQ multiplex PCR. The sample contains millions of clones, about 95% of which appear only once.

V is TRBV4-1 and J is TRBJ1-4; tentatively, D is TRBD1 (6 bases). This TCR was sampled from a man aged 18 to 35 in good health. The specimen sequenced was naive CD8+ T cells sorted from blood. The chain's CDR3 is CASSQEDREEKLFF. The CDR3 DNA reads as TGCGCCAGCAGCCAAGAGGACAGAGAGGAAAAACTGTTTTTT.